A single sample gave rise to the 7 T cell receptor beta chains below, sequenced in a study of cytomegalovirus exposure and HLA in healthy donors (dated by TCRdb to about 2017). Libraries were constructed by the immunoSEQ multiplex PCR assay. For the multiplex PCR, a mixture combining 60 forward primers for TCR Vbeta segments and 13 reverse primers for TCR Jbeta segments was used. Sourced from immuneACCESS, this table was stored by TCRdb with only in-frame sequences that have V and J called. A share of the clones is absent; for the studies checked, an unresolved V gene accounts for under half, and the remainder has no known explanation. Within this sample are around 230,000 clones, with roughly 78% of them counted one time only. The top ten constitute about 0.47% of the sample. The source material was PBMCs. Receptors originate from a boy younger than 18 in good health and CMV-seronegative.

The V call is TRBV29-1, the J call TRBJ1-1; D remains ambiguous. Per the germline V gene, CDR1 is SQVTM and CDR2 is ANQGSEA. CDR3 length: 13 amino acids. V lost 3 bases to trimming and J lost 5 bases, with 13 bases between them. The CDR3 is CSVEARSWTEAFF. CDR3 in DNA: TGCAGCGTTGAGGCCCGGAGTTGGACTGAAGCTTTCTTT.

The CDR3 region has the DNA TGTGCCAGCTCACCAGAAGAAGGGGTGAGCACAGATACGCAGTATTTT. It translates to CASSPEEGVSTDTQYF. The genes are TRBV18 and TRBJ2-3, with a possible D match to TRBD1 (5 bases). The length of the CDR3 is 16 residues. CDR1 KGHSH and CDR2 LQKENI come from the germline V gene. V was trimmed by 2 bases and J by 0 bases, leaving 12 bases between them.

This rearrangement joins TRBV5-5 to TRBJ1-5; D is ambiguous. CDR1 is SGHKS, CDR2 YYEKEE, per germline (reference sequence). CDR3 length equals 14 residues. The V gene lost 0 bases and the J gene lost 7 bases, with 11 bases spanning the gap. As DNA, the CDR3 is TGTGCCAGCAGCTTGGCCGGGGTCAAACAGCCCCAGCATTTT. This codes for CASSLAGVKQPQHF.

The chain couples TRBV5-1 to TRBJ2-5; 16 bases fit TRBD2. V dropped 7 bases and J dropped 2; count of bases not matched to a gene: 8. Germline values: CDR1 SGHRS, CDR2 YFSETQ. The CDR3 runs to 17 residues. The chain's CDR3 is CASGPGTSGGAQETQYF. CDR3 DNA: TGCGCCAGCGGGCCTGGGACTAGCGGGGGGGCGCAAGAGACCCAGTACTTC.

This chain connects TRBV15 to TRBJ1-5; 8 nucleotides align to TRBD1. Germline trimming cut 4 bases from V and 7 bases from J; bases unmatched to any gene: 6. The CDR3 has 14 residues. CDR1 is LNHNV, CDR2 YYDKDF, per germline (reference sequence). The CDR3 sequence is CATSMDRADQPQHF. The CDR3 DNA follows: TGTGCCACCAGCATGGACAGGGCCGACCAGCCCCAGCATTTT.

The gene calls are TRBV9 and TRBJ2-5; TRBD2 is a possible D gene (6 bases). V was shortened by 1 base and J by 4 bases, with 17 bases between the two germline ends. Germline V lookup: CDR1 SGDLS, CDR2 YYNGEE. This CDR3 has 16 residues. The chain's CDR3 is CASSVRGTPGGETQYF. Here the CDR3 DNA reads TGTGCCAGCAGCGTAAGAGGGACTCCAGGAGGAGAGACCCAGTACTTC.

The rearrangement uses TRBV7-2 and TRBJ2-7; 13 bases line up with TRBD2. Looked up from germline, CDR1 is SGHTA and CDR2 is FQGNSA. J gave up 2 bases and V 2 bases, and 3 bases lay outside the gene matches. This CDR3 contains 16 residues. CDR3: CASSLPGLAGAYEQYF. CDR3 nucleotides: TGTGCCAGCAGCTTACCCGGACTAGCGGGAGCCTACGAGCAGTACTTC.